This entry concerns a single T cell receptor (beta chain). Its target is not known. This sample is drawn from a study of T cell responses to AZD1222 COVID-19 vaccine. There are 16 residues in the CDR3. V lost 3 bases and J lost 5; bases outside the gene matches: 12. Germline-derived CDR1 and CDR2 are SGHDN and FVKESK. The data were produced by immunoSEQ multiplex PCR, yet TCRdb's version contains in-frame clones alone and is incomplete. The sample carries just under 85,000 clones, roughly 86% recorded once. Notes on the study in general: Seropositive at baseline were only a handful of AZD1222 recipients.

The starting material was peripheral blood, obtained on day 0 of AZD1222 vaccination. The clonotype comes from an adult in good health. J is TRBJ2-5 and V is TRBV14, with TRBD1 matching 7 bases. CDR3 DNA: TGTGCCAGCAGCCACCCGGGACAGCCCGGCGGTGAGACCCAGTACTTC. Translation gives CASSHPGQPGGETQYF. The full variable domain, its missing parts supplied by reference TRBV14 and TRBJ2-5, is EAGVTQFPSHSVIEKGQTVTLRCDPISGHDNLYWYRRVMGKEIKFLLHFVKESKQDESGMPNNRFLAERTGGTYSTLKVQPAELEDSGVYFCASSHPGQPGGETQYFGPGTRLLVL.